The sequence of this TCR beta chain was determined in a study of blood T cell repertoires in COVID-19. Across the whole study: T cells, B-cell-depleted T cells, or PBMCs provided the cDNA or gDNA that served as material.

The repertoire was sequenced with immunoSEQ multiplex PCR; TCRdb's copy has only in-frame clones and lacks some. The sample carries 150,000 to 200,000 clones, around 87% recorded once. This CDR3 contains 16 residues. V was pared by 0 bases and J by 2 bases, with 6 bases of the junction left unmatched. CDR1 KGHSH and CDR2 LQKENI come from the germline V gene. Sequenced: peripheral blood. This receptor was identified in a man between 18 and 35 years old with active or convalescent COVID-19. The gene calls are TRBV18 and TRBJ1-1, with 7 bases aligning to TRBD1. The CDR3 reads CASSPPNRQGNTEAFF. Here the CDR3 DNA reads TGTGCCAGCTCACCACCTAACCGACAGGGTAACACTGAAGCTTTCTTT.